The 23 T cell receptor beta chains below were found in one sample sequenced in a study of CD8+ T cells in alopecia areata. Following RNA extraction, reverse transcription yielded cDNA that acted as the sequencing template. The repertoire was sequenced with immunoSEQ multiplex PCR; TCRdb's copy has only in-frame clones and lacks some. The repertoire includes some 150,000 clones, less than 70% of them detected once, and about 16% sits in the top ten. The treatment here: oral pan-JAK inhibitor, 5-10 mg twice daily. Material: CD8+ T cells sorted from blood, obtained at week 4, from a patient treated with tofacitinib. These receptors were obtained from a human donor with alopecia areata.

CDR3 region: CASSILRGEPYEQYF. In nucleotides, the CDR3 is TGTGCCAGTAGTATCTTACGGGGAGAACCCTACGAGCAGTACTTC. V usage is TRBV19 and J usage is TRBJ2-7; D perhaps matches TRBD2 (5 bases). The V gene's germline CDR1 is LNHDA and CDR2 SQIVND (reference sequence). The germline V and J ends were trimmed by 3 bases and 2 bases, with 14 bases remaining between them. The CDR3 runs to 15 residues.

The rearrangement links TRBV5-4 to TRBJ2-5; TRBD1 aligns across 7 bases. The V and J ends lost 4 bases and 5 bases, in that order; junction bases with no gene match: 5. This CDR3 is 13 amino acids long. The germline gives CDR1 SGHNT, CDR2 YYREEE (reference sequence). The CDR3 spells CASSGDSGETQYF. In DNA, the CDR3 is TGTGCCAGCAGCGGGGACAGTGGGGAGACCCAGTACTTC.

The V gene is TRBV10-2, the J gene TRBJ2-1; D might be TRBD1 or TRBD2, each matching 5 bases. Trimming removed 6 bases at V and 14 bases at J, with 11 bases between. Per germline, CDR1 WSHSY and CDR2 SAAADI. This CDR3 spans 10 amino acids. CDR3 residues: CASRGERKFF. DNA of the CDR3: TGCGCCAGCAGAGGGGAGAGGAAGTTCTTC.

The V call is TRBV9, the J call TRBJ2-5; D possibly corresponds to TRBD2 (5 bases). Germline CDR1 is SGDLS and CDR2 is YYNGEE. V was cut by 3 bases and J by 1 base, with 13 bases left in between. The length of the CDR3 is 15 residues. CDR3 nucleotide sequence: TGTGCCAGCAGCGCATTTGGACGGGGCCAAGAGACCCAGTACTTC. Its translation is CASSAFGRGQETQYF.

V usage is TRBV29-1 and J usage is TRBJ2-3; no firm D call. The CDR3 covers 12 residues. V dropped 8 bases and J dropped 4 bases, with 13 bases sitting between them. Germline CDR1 is SQVTM and CDR2 is ANQGSEA. The CDR3 loop is CSSDGNSDTQYF. CDR3 nucleotide sequence: TGCAGCTCAGATGGGAATTCAGATACGCAGTATTTT.

The V and J genes are TRBV6-1 and TRBJ1-2, with D unresolved. V lost 1 base to trimming and J lost 6 bases, with 12 bases between them. Germline lookup yields CDR1 MNHNS and CDR2 SASEGT. The CDR3 runs 14 residues. The CDR3 spells CASSEVGRPDGYTF. Written as DNA, the CDR3 is TGTGCCAGCAGTGAAGTCGGGAGGCCCGATGGCTACACCTTC.

Only a few counts were recorded for this clone. Other DNA variants within this sample encode the same CDR3. The V and J genes are TRBV29-1 and TRBJ2-1; no firm D call. This CDR3 has 12 amino acids. CDR1 is SQVTM, CDR2 ANQGSEA, per germline. Trimming stripped 4 bases from V and 1 base from J, with 5 bases between. Here the CDR3 DNA reads TGCAGCGTTGTAGGGTCCTACAATGAGCAGTTCTTC. Its protein product is CSVVGSYNEQFF.

CDR3 loop: CASSYSSGQVSYEQYF. The CDR3 DNA reads TGTGCCAGCAGTTACTCCTCGGGACAGGTCTCCTACGAGCAGTACTTC. The V call is TRBV6-5, the J call TRBJ2-7; the match to TRBD1 covers 8 bases. Trimming removed 0 bases from V and 0 bases from J; junction bases left unmatched: 4. Germline CDR1 and CDR2: MNHEY and SVGAGI. The CDR3 extends over 16 amino acids.

V gene TRBV6-5 combines with J gene TRBJ2-7; D call uncertain. This CDR3 has 13 amino acids. The germline V gene has CDR1 MNHEY and CDR2 SVGAGI. V lost 0 bases, J lost 2 bases, and 5 bases lay in between. The CDR3 sequence is CASSYSRAYEQYF. In nucleotides, the CDR3 is TGTGCCAGCAGTTACTCACGGGCCTACGAGCAGTACTTC.

The rearrangement links TRBV5-4 to TRBJ2-7, with 9 bases lining up with TRBD1. V trimming: 3 bases; J trimming: 5 bases; junction bases outside the gene matches: 3. The germline V gene has CDR1 SGHNT and CDR2 YYREEE (reference sequence). This CDR3 is 13 amino acids long. The CDR3 protein is CASSSGQGNEQYF. The CDR3 bases are TGTGCCAGCAGCTCGGGACAGGGAAACGAGCAGTACTTC.

The V and J genes are TRBV5-6 and TRBJ2-7, with D maybe TRBD1 (6 bases). Germline values: CDR1 SGHDT, CDR2 YYEEEE. The germline V and J ends were trimmed by 5 bases and 3 bases, with 12 bases remaining between them. This CDR3 comprises 13 residues. The CDR3 spells CASRYSQGYEQYF. In DNA, the CDR3 is TGTGCCAGCAGATATTCACAGGGCTACGAGCAGTACTTC.

This rearrangement joins TRBV12-5 to TRBJ2-5; the D gene is possibly TRBD2 (6 bases). Per germline, CDR1 LGHNT and CDR2 FRNRAP. The length of the CDR3 is 15 residues. The germline V and J ends were trimmed by 4 bases and 5 bases, with 17 bases remaining between them. This CDR3 is CASGSRLDAGETQYF. The CDR3, as DNA: TGTGCTAGTGGTTCCCGACTAGATGCGGGGGAGACCCAGTACTTC.

The chain combines TRBV15 with TRBJ2-7; TRBD1 matches 7 bases. Trimming took 5 bases from V and 5 from J; bases not matched to a gene: 6. CDR3 length: 13 amino acids. Germline CDR1 is LNHNV and CDR2 is YYDKDF (reference sequence). The CDR3 region has the DNA TGTGCCACCAGCTTAAGGACAGGTAACGAGCAGTACTTC. Translated, it gives CATSLRTGNEQYF. Full variable domain (remainder filled in from reference TRBV15 and TRBJ2-7): DAMVIQNPRYQVTQFGKPVTLSCSQTLNHNVMYWYQQKSSQAPKLLFHYYDKDFNNEADTPDNFQSRRPNTSFCFLDIRSPGLGDTAMYLCATSLRTGNEQYFGPGTRLTVT.

V is TRBV6-6 and J is TRBJ2-7; D is ambiguous. Germline CDR1 reads MNHNY; CDR2 reads SVGAGI (reference sequence). The ends were cut back, 4 bases at V and 3 bases at J, with 7 bases in the middle. The CDR3 runs 12 residues. The CDR3 loop reads CASSSNGYEQYF. The CDR3 DNA reads TGTGCCAGCAGTTCAAATGGCTACGAGCAGTACTTC.

The chain carries TRBV11-2 and TRBJ2-3; 13 bases agree with TRBD2. Trimming cost V 6 bases and J 1 base; bases outside gene matches: 10. Germline assignment: CDR1 SGHAT and CDR2 FQNNGV. CDR3 length equals 18 residues. The DNA of the CDR3 is TGTGCCAGCAGGTCCCCTAATGGACTAGCGGGGGGCACAGATACGCAGTATTTT. Its protein is CASRSPNGLAGGTDTQYF.

The rearrangement uses TRBV7-6 and TRBJ2-1; unclear D gene. The CDR3 consists of 13 residues. Germline V lookup: CDR1 SGHVS, CDR2 FNYEAQ. The V end lost 1 base, the J end lost 5 bases, and 6 bases lay between the germline ends. CDR3 sequence reads: CASSLGENNEQFF. In DNA, the CDR3 is TGTGCCAGCAGCTTAGGTGAGAACAATGAGCAGTTCTTC.

V usage is TRBV4-1 and J usage is TRBJ2-5, with a weak D call TRBD2 (6 bases). V was trimmed by 3 bases and J by 3 bases, leaving 14 bases between them. This CDR3 spans 15 amino acids. The germline V gene encodes CDR1 MGHRA and CDR2 YSYEKL. CDR3 amino acids: CASSHLGLKKETQYF. The CDR3, as DNA: TGCGCCAGCAGCCACCTGGGACTTAAAAAAGAGACCCAGTACTTC.

This chain uses TRBV25-1 with TRBJ2-2, with 7 bases identical to TRBD2. The CDR3 consists of 15 residues. The germline V gene encodes CDR1 MGHDK and CDR2 SYGVNS. The J segment lost 6 bases and the V segment lost 8 bases, leaving 12 bases of the junction unmatched. The CDR3: CASGTLTSVSGELFF. CDR3 coding DNA: TGTGCCAGCGGTACATTAACTAGCGTGTCCGGGGAGCTGTTTTTT. Combining the CDR3 with reference TRBV25-1 and TRBJ2-2 gives the whole variable domain EADIYQTPRYLVIGTGKKITLECSQTMGHDKMYWYQQDPGMELHLIHYSYGVNSTEKGDLSSESTVSRIRTEHFPLTLESARPSHTSQYLCASGTLTSVSGELFFGEGSRLTVL.

The V and J genes are TRBV7-3 and TRBJ2-3; 15 bases align to TRBD2. The germline gives CDR1 SGHTA, CDR2 FQGTGA. The CDR3 extends over 17 amino acids. Trimming at V came to 4 bases and at J to 2 bases, leaving 4 bases not matched to a gene. Here the CDR3 reads CASSSGLAGGLTDTQYF. The CDR3 DNA sequence: TGTGCCAGCAGCTCGGGACTAGCGGGGGGTCTCACAGATACGCAGTATTTT.

The chain links TRBV15 to TRBJ2-7; the D gene is possibly TRBD2 (6 bases). This CDR3 is 14 amino acids long. Germline values: CDR1 LNHNV, CDR2 YYDKDF (reference sequence). V lost 5 bases to trimming and J lost 0 bases, with 11 bases between them. CDR3: CATSVTGDSYEQYF. CDR3 sequence (DNA): TGTGCCACCAGCGTGACGGGAGACTCCTACGAGCAGTACTTC.

This clone was seen once. V usage is TRBV30 and J usage is TRBJ1-1; 9 bases fit TRBD1. Germline loops: CDR1 GTSNPN, CDR2 SVGIG (reference sequence). This CDR3 has 14 amino acids. V lost 4 bases to trimming and J lost 3 bases; unmatched junction nucleotides: 6. The CDR3 coding sequence is TGTGCCTGGACCTTGGGACAGGGATACACTGAAGCTTTCTTT. Its translation: CAWTLGQGYTEAFF.

The J gene is TRBJ2-7, the V gene TRBV29-1; no reliable D call. The CDR3 has 14 residues. Germline loops: CDR1 SQVTM, CDR2 ANQGSEA. V was trimmed by 4 bases and J by 3 bases, leaving 16 bases between them. The CDR3 DNA reads as TGCAGCGTTGGGCAGGACGGATCCCTCTACGAGCAGTACTTC. Translation gives CSVGQDGSLYEQYF.

This sequence joins TRBV10-2 and TRBJ2-7; a weak D match, TRBD2 (5 bases). This CDR3 has 20 residues. Trimming cost V 3 bases and J 0 bases, with 27 bases left between them. Germline values: CDR1 WSHSY, CDR2 SAAADI. The DNA of the CDR3 is TGCGCCAGCAGTGATTTTATGTCGGGATGGGGTTTGGCTAGCTCCTACGAGCAGTACTTC. It translates to CASSDFMSGWGLASSYEQYF.